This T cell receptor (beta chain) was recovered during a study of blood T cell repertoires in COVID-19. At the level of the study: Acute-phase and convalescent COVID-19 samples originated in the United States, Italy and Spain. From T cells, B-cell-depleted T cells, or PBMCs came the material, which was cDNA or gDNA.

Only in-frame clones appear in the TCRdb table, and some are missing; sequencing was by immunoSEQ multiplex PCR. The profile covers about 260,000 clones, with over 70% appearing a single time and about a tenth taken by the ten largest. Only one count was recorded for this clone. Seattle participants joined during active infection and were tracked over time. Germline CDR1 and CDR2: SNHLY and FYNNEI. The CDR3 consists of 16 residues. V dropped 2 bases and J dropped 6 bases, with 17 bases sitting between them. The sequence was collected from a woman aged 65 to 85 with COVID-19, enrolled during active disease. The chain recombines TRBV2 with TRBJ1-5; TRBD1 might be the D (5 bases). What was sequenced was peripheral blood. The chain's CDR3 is CASSERGGQGSQPQHF. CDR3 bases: TGTGCCAGCAGTGAAAGGGGCGGCCAGGGCAGTCAGCCCCAGCATTTT.